These T cell receptor beta chains were read from a single sample in a study of blood T cell repertoires in COVID-19. Clones were sequenced by immunoSEQ multiplex PCR, and TCRdb holds only the in-frame ones, with some missing. Among about 140,000 clones listed, roughly 91% were seen once. The sample comprised peripheral blood. Receptors originate from a man in his sixties with active or convalescent COVID-19. Both conserved end residues are part of each CDR3. The D gene is left open where the match is weak. Clone size is not always given. Where it is, it says once, few, many or a class for expanded clones.

D	V	J	size	DNA	CDR3
TRBD1	TRBV7-3	TRBJ1-6	NA	TGTGCCAGCAGCTTCGACAGGGATTCACCCCTCCACTTT	CASSFDRDSPLHF
NA	TRBV5-5	TRBJ2-5	NA	TGTGCCAGCAGGATCGTTCCCGACTCTTACCAAGAGACCCAGTACTTC	CASRIVPDSYQETQYF
NA	TRBV7-2	TRBJ1-6	once	TGTGCCAGCAGTCCGACAGGCGGCTATTATAATTCACCCCTCCACTTT	CASSPTGGYYNSPLHF
TRBD1	TRBV19	TRBJ1-4	NA	TGTGCCAGTAGTGTCGGACAGGGAGGTATTGAAAAACTGTTTTTT	CASSVGQGGIEKLFF
NA	TRBV19	TRBJ1-5	NA	TGTGCCAGTAGTATGCAGGACAATCAGCCCCAGCATTTT	CASSMQDNQPQHF
TRBD1	TRBV6-5	TRBJ1-1	NA	TGTGCCAGCAGTACGGACAGGGAGGGTGTCACTGAAGCTTTCTTT	CASSTDREGVTEAFF
NA	TRBV6-4	TRBJ1-2	NA	TGTGCCAGCAGTGACTCATGGGTGGGCTATCAAGGCTACACCTTC	CASSDSWVGYQGYTF
TRBD2	TRBV10-3	TRBJ2-2	NA	TGTGCCATCAGTGAGGGACTAGCGGGAGACACCGGGGAGCTGTTTTTT	CAISEGLAGDTGELFF
TRBD1	TRBV6-5	TRBJ1-2	once	TGTGCCAGCAAACCCGACAGGGGGGTCTATGGCTACACCTTC	CASKPDRGVYGYTF
NA	TRBV27	TRBJ2-3	NA	TGTGCCAGCAGGTCCGGGGGAGGGGGTTTGGATACGCAGTATTTT	CASRSGGGGLDTQYF
TRBD1	TRBV2	TRBJ1-5	NA	TGTGCCAGCAGGGGACAGGGGTCCGGTCAGCCCCAGCATTTT	CASRGQGSGQPQHF
TRBD2	TRBV6-5	TRBJ2-7	few	TGTGCCAGCGGGACTAGCGCCGAGCAGTACTTC	CASGTSAEQYF
TRBD1	TRBV6-5	TRBJ1-1	NA	TGTGCCAGCAGAGGACAGGGAAGGGGGAACACTGAAGCTTTCTTT	CASRGQGRGNTEAFF
NA	TRBV18	TRBJ2-1	NA	TGTGCCAGCTCCCTCAGCGGAAGCTCCTACAATGAGCAGTTCTTC	CASSLSGSSYNEQFF
TRBD2	TRBV11-2	TRBJ2-7	NA	TGTGCCAGCAGTTCTAAAGGACTAGCGGGGAGCTACGAGCAGTACTTC	CASSSKGLAGSYEQYF
TRBD1	TRBV18	TRBJ2-3	NA	TGTGCCAGCTCCGGACAGGAGAACACAGATACGCAGTATTTT	CASSGQENTDTQYF
NA	TRBV30	TRBJ1-6	NA	TGTGCCTGGAGCCCGGCAGGGAATTCACCCCTCCACTTT	CAWSPAGNSPLHF
TRBD2	TRBV6-8	TRBJ2-1	many	TGTGCCAGCCGCCGCGGGAGTCCCGTTAGATGCAATGAGCAGTTCTTC	CASRRGSPVRCNEQFF
NA	TRBV7-8	TRBJ1-1	NA	TGTGCCAGCAGCCCAAGCTACAACACTGAAGCTTTCTTT	CASSPSYNTEAFF
NA	TRBV2	TRBJ1-6	NA	TGTGCCAGCAGTTATAATTCAGGGTTCTCCTATAATTCACCCCTCCACTTT	CASSYNSGFSYNSPLHF
NA	TRBV5-4	TRBJ2-7	NA	TGTGCCAGCAGCTTGGATGAGAGCGCCTACGAGCAGTACTTC	CASSLDESAYEQYF
TRBD1	TRBV2	TRBJ2-7	NA	TGTGCCAGCAGGGCTGACAGGGGGCTGCCTGAGCAGTACTTC	CASRADRGLPEQYF
NA	TRBV28	TRBJ1-2	NA	TGTGCCAGCAGTTCGGTTGGAGGGGCAGGGAACTATGGCTACACCTTC	CASSSVGGAGNYGYTF
NA	TRBV24-1	TRBJ2-1	once	TGTGCCACCAGTGTCGACACTGGCTACAATGAGCAGTTCTTC	CATSVDTGYNEQFF
TRBD1	TRBV19	TRBJ1-5	NA	TGTGCCAGTAGCCTCGGACAGGGTTATAGCAATCAGCCCCAGCATTTT	CASSLGQGYSNQPQHF
TRBD2	TRBV10-3	TRBJ2-3	NA	TGTGCCATCAGTGCTAGCGGGAGGGGGGATACGCAGTATTTT	CAISASGRGDTQYF
NA	TRBV10-3	TRBJ1-5	few	TGTGCCATCAACCGGGAGAGCAATCAGCCCCAGCATTTT	CAINRESNQPQHF
TRBD1	TRBV6-2/TRBV6-3	TRBJ1-1	NA	TGTGCCAGCAGTTATAATTTGCGGGACAGGAACACTGAAGCTTTCTTT	CASSYNLRDRNTEAFF
NA	TRBV30	TRBJ1-4	NA	TGTGCCTGGAGTCGAACCACCAACCTAGGCGAAAAACTGTTTTTT	CAWSRTTNLGEKLFF
TRBD1	TRBV2	TRBJ2-5	NA	TGTGCCAGCACTCGAACCGGGACAGGGGAGGAGACCCAGTACTTC	CASTRTGTGEETQYF
NA	TRBV27	TRBJ1-2	NA	TGTGCCAGCAGTACAACTCGCAGGGTTGGCTACACCTTC	CASSTTRRVGYTF
NA	TRBV18	TRBJ1-3	NA	TGTGCCAGCTCACCGGACGTAGGCGGGAGCTCTGGAAACACCATATATTTT	CASSPDVGGSSGNTIYF